This T cell receptor (beta chain) is drawn from a study of T-cell memory formation after mild COVID-19. As for the study in general: TCR clusters showed largely donor specificity.

To note about this clonotype: Its specificity is unknown.

Study outcomes and limitations: In second-wave clones peaking day 37, SARS-CoV-2 specificity remained unconfirmed.

5'RACE primed from the constant segment yielded TCR alpha and TCR beta cDNA libraries bearing sample barcodes and UMIs. Each CDR3 protein is one row after TCRdb ran MiXCR on the 5' RACE reads. The repertoire holds some 160,000 distinct CDR3 sequences, with about 28% as singletons. Sequenced input: PBMCs or a T cell subset sorted from them (not recorded which). This sequence originates from an adult woman who had mild COVID-19 (a few samples of this study predate the infection). Cell type and time point are not known.

The CDR3 loop is CASSWRAADTQYF. CDR3 DNA: TGTGCCAGCAGTTGGAGGGCCGCGGATACGCAGTATTTT. The chain recombines TRBV12-3 or TRBV12-4 with TRBJ2-3, with D possibly being TRBD2 (6 bases). The CDR3 runs 13 residues. The V and J ends lost 4 bases and 6 bases respectively, with 11 bases between them.